The 17 T cell receptor beta chains below all came from one sample that was sequenced in a study of shared clonotypes between healthy human individuals. CD45RO negativity and positive selection for CCR7 defined naive CD8 cells, a population that excluded terminally differentiated effector memory CD45RA+ cells. Produced via immunoSEQ multiplex PCR; TCRdb's table is partial and in-frame only. The sample holds about 2 million clones, about 95% seen once. The sequenced sample was naive CD8+ T cells sorted from blood. The receptors shown here come from a man between 18 and 29 years old in good health.

This clone was seen once. The chain uses TRBV14 and TRBJ1-2; D is possibly TRBD1 (6 bases). Trimming removed 0 bases from V and 5 bases from J, with 16 bases in between. Germline CDR1 and CDR2: SGHDN and FVKESK. The CDR3 covers 16 residues. CDR3 protein: CASSQDGTRNIYGYTF. CDR3 in DNA: TGTGCCAGCAGCCAAGATGGGACAAGAAACATATATGGCTACACCTTC.

CDR3 DNA sequence: TGTGCCAGCAGCCCCGGGGATGCGGGGGAAGCTTTCTTT. Translating it yields CASSPGDAGEAFF. The genes are TRBV9 and TRBJ1-1; D gene uncertain. V gave up 4 bases and J gave up 8 bases, with 15 bases separating them. Germline V gene lookup returns CDR1 SGDLS and CDR2 YYNGEE. CDR3 length: 13 amino acids.

The chain recombines TRBV9 with TRBJ2-3; unclear D gene. The V and J ends lost 0 bases and 5 bases respectively, with 4 bases between them. This CDR3 is built from 12 residues. Germline V CDR1 and CDR2: SGDLS, YYNGEE. The CDR3 region has the DNA TGTGCCAGCAGCGTAGCTGTAGATACGCAGTATTTT. It codes for CASSVAVDTQYF.

The rearrangement uses TRBV2 and TRBJ2-7; D call uncertain. V was trimmed by 11 bases and J by 2 bases, leaving 19 bases between them. The CDR3 runs 14 residues. Germline values: CDR1 SNHLY, CDR2 FYNNEI. The CDR3 here is CAYSDRNAPYEQYF. DNA for the CDR3: TGTGCCTACAGCGACCGGAATGCCCCCTACGAGCAGTACTTC.

With regard to this clone: Other DNA sequences in the sample encode the same CDR3. The chain couples TRBV19 to TRBJ2-7; D ambiguous. V was trimmed by 3 bases and J by 0 bases, leaving 9 bases between them. This CDR3 has 14 amino acids. Germline lookup yields CDR1 LNHDA and CDR2 SQIVND (reference sequence). The CDR3 region is CASSMTGGSYEQYF. CDR3 in DNA: TGTGCCAGTAGTATGACTGGCGGCTCCTACGAGCAGTACTTC.

V is TRBV9 and J is TRBJ2-5; D uncertain. This CDR3 comprises 15 residues. The germline gives CDR1 SGDLS, CDR2 YYNGEE. Between the trimmed V and J ends, which lost 0 bases and 7 bases, there was a span of 16 bases. The CDR3, as DNA: TGTGCCAGCAGCGTAGCTGAATATGTGGTCGGGACCCAGTACTTC. Protein sequence: CASSVAEYVVGTQYF.

This rearrangement joins TRBV7-9 to TRBJ1-1, with TRBD1 identical over 7 bases. This CDR3 spans 18 amino acids. Germline-derived CDR1 and CDR2 are SEHNR and FQNEAQ (reference sequence). J was trimmed by 3 bases and V by 3 bases; bases with no gene match: 16. CDR3 DNA: TGTGCCAGCAGCTTCCCGAACAAATTACAGGGGAGCGACACTGAAGCTTTCTTT. It codes for CASSFPNKLQGSDTEAFF.

This chain links TRBV6-5 with TRBJ1-1; maybe TRBD1 (6 bases). The V gene's germline CDR1 is MNHEY and CDR2 SVGAGI. Trimming took 6 bases from V and 5 from J, leaving 16 bases between them. There are 14 residues in the CDR3. For the CDR3, the DNA is TGTGCCAGCAGACAGACAGGCGGGGGAACTGAAGCTTTCTTT. It translates to CASRQTGGGTEAFF.

This clone appeared once. This sequence joins TRBV19 and TRBJ2-5; 8 nucleotides align to TRBD1. This CDR3 contains 13 residues. J lost 2 bases, V lost 4 bases, and 0 bases had no gene match. Germline V gene lookup returns CDR1 LNHDA and CDR2 SQIVND (reference sequence). The chain's CDR3 is CASSRQGQETQYF. The CDR3 DNA follows: TGTGCCAGTAGTAGACAGGGGCAAGAGACCCAGTACTTC.

As for this clone: Other DNA sequences in this specimen translate into the identical CDR3. This chain joins TRBV2 and TRBJ1-5, with a possible D match to TRBD1 (5 bases). Germline-derived CDR1 and CDR2 are SNHLY and FYNNEI. V lost 3 bases to trimming and J lost 2 bases, with 11 bases between them. This CDR3 region has 15 residues. The chain's CDR3 is CASSELGGGNQPQHF. CDR3 nucleotides: TGTGCCAGCAGTGAGTTGGGGGGAGGCAATCAGCCCCAGCATTTT.

CDR3 protein: CASSLDGRNNQPQHF. CDR3 nucleotide sequence: TGTGCCAGCAGTTTAGACGGTCGGAACAATCAGCCCCAGCATTTT. The chain employs TRBV27 and TRBJ1-5; D is uncertain. The germline V gene has CDR1 MNHEY and CDR2 SMNVEV (reference sequence). The CDR3 spans 15 residues. Deletions cut 2 bases from V and 3 bases from J, with 11 bases between.

The V call is TRBV6-1, the J call TRBJ1-1; tentatively, D is TRBD1 (6 bases). The CDR3 runs 15 residues. Trimming pared 2 bases from V and 3 bases from J, leaving 13 bases between. Germline V gives CDR1 MNHNS, CDR2 SASEGT. The CDR3 region has the DNA TGTGCCAGCAGTGAATGGGGGCAGGGAGACACTGAAGCTTTCTTT. It is translated as CASSEWGQGDTEAFF.

This chain links TRBV5-6 with TRBJ1-3; 7 bases line up with TRBD1. The V gene's germline CDR1 is SGHDT and CDR2 YYEEEE. The CDR3 contains 16 residues. V was pared by 0 bases and J by 2 bases, with 5 bases of the junction left unmatched. As DNA, the CDR3 is TGTGCCAGCAGCTTGGTGGGACAGAACACTGGAAACACCATATATTTT. Amino acid sequence: CASSLVGQNTGNTIYF.

The chain employs TRBV7-8 and TRBJ2-5; a weak D match, TRBD2 (6 bases). V lost 5 bases to trimming and J lost 12 bases, with 13 bases between them. Germline V CDR1 and CDR2: SGHVS, FQNEAQ. The CDR3 has 11 amino acids. The CDR3 region is CASSPGLQKYF. The CDR3 DNA sequence: TGTGCCAGCAGCCCCGGACTACAAAAGTACTTC.

The rearrangement links TRBV6-5 to TRBJ2-7; D is possibly TRBD1 or TRBD2 (5 bases each). Germline V gene sequence: CDR1 MNHEY, CDR2 SVGAGI. The CDR3 runs 15 residues. The ends were cut back, 2 bases at V and 3 bases at J, with 14 bases in the middle. CDR3 in DNA: TGTGCCAGCAGTTACGGGGGTGGTGAAGGCTACGAGCAGTACTTC. Its protein is CASSYGGGEGYEQYF.

The chain employs TRBV28 and TRBJ1-1; maybe TRBD1 (5 bases). The germline CDR1 and CDR2 sequences are MDHEN and SYDVKM. V was cut by 5 bases and J by 5 bases, with 15 bases left in between. The CDR3 has 14 amino acids. The CDR3 DNA is TGTGCCAGCAGTCTCCCCTTGGGGGGTACTGAAGCTTTCTTT. The encoded protein is CASSLPLGGTEAFF. The variable domain in full, with the rest retrieved from reference TRBV28 and TRBJ1-1, is DVKVTQSSRYLVKRTGEKVFLECVQDMDHENMFWYRQDPGLGLRLIYFSYDVKMKEKGDIPEGYSVSREKKERFSLILESASTNQTSMYLCASSLPLGGTEAFFGQGTRLTVV.

This clone occurred once. V is TRBV13 and J is TRBJ2-7; TRBD1 aligns across 8 bases. This CDR3 is 15 amino acids long. The V segment lost 4 bases and the J segment 6 bases; nucleotides outside the gene matches: 11. The germline V gene has CDR1 PRHDT and CDR2 FYEKMQ (reference sequence). The CDR3 protein is CASSSGTQGVGEQYF. DNA for the CDR3: TGTGCCAGCAGCTCCGGAACACAGGGGGTGGGCGAGCAGTACTTC. The entire variable domain, with the rest obtained from reference TRBV13 and TRBJ2-7, is as follows: AAGVIQSPRHLIKEKRETATLKCYPIPRHDTVYWYQQGPGQDPQFLISFYEKMQSDKGSIPDRFSAQQFSDYHSELNMSSLELGDSALYFCASSSGTQGVGEQYFGPGTRLTVT.